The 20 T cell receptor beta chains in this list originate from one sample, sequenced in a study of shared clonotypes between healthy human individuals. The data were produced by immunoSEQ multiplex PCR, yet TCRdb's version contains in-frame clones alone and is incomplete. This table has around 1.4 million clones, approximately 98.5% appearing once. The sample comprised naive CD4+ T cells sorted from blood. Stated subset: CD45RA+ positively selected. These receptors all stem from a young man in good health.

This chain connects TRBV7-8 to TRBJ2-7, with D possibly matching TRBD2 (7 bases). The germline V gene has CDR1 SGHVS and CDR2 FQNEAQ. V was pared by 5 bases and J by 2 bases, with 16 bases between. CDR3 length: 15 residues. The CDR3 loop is CASSPLGGLTYEQYF. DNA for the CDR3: TGTGCCAGCAGCCCCCTGGGGGGGCTGACCTACGAGCAGTACTTC.

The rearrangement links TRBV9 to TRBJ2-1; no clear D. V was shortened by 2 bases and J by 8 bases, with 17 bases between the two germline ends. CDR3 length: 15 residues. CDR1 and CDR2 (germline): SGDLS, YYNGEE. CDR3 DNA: TGTGCCAGCAGCGTCGGGCCCTCCCGGCTACATGAGCAGTTCTTC. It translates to CASSVGPSRLHEQFF.

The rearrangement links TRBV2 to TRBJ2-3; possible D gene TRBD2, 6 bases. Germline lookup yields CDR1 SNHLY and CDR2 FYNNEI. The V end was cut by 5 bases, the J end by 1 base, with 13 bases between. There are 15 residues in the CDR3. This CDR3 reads CASSPSGYGTDTQYF. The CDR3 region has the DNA TGTGCCAGCAGTCCGAGCGGGTACGGCACAGATACGCAGTATTTT.

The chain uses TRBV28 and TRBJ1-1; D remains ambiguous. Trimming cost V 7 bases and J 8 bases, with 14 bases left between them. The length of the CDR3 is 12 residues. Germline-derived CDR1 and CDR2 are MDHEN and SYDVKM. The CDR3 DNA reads TGTGCCAGCATCTCCGGTACTATAGAAGCTTTCTTT. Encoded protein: CASISGTIEAFF. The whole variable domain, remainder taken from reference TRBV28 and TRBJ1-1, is DVKVTQSSRYLVKRTGEKVFLECVQDMDHENMFWYRQDPGLGLRLIYFSYDVKMKEKGDIPEGYSVSREKKERFSLILESASTNQTSMYLCASISGTIEAFFGQGTRLTVV.

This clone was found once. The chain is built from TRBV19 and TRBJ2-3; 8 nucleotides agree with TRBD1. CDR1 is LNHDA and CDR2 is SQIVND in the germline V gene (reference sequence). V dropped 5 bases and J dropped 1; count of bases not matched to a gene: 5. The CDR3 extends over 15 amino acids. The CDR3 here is CASSLQGAGTDTQYF. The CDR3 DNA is TGTGCCAGTAGTCTCCAGGGGGCCGGCACAGATACGCAGTATTTT.

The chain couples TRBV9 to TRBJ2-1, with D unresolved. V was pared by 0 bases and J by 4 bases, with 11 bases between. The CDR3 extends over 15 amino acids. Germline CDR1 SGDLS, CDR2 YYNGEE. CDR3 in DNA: TGTGCCAGCAGCGTAGGGTCAGGATTTTACAATGAGCAGTTCTTC. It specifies CASSVGSGFYNEQFF.

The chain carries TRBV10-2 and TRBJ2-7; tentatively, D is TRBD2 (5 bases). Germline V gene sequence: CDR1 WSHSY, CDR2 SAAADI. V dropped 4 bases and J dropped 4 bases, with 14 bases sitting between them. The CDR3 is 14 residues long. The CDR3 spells CASSVGEWRYEQYF. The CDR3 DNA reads TGCGCCAGCAGTGTTGGGGAATGGAGGTACGAGCAGTACTTC.

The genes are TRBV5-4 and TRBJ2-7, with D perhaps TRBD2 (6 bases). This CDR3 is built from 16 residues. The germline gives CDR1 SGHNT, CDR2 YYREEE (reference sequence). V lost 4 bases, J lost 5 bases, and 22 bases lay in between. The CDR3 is CASSPLLSAGSNEQYF. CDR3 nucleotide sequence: TGTGCCAGCAGCCCCCTTTTGTCGGCGGGAAGTAACGAGCAGTACTTC. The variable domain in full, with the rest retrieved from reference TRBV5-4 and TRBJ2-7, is ETGVTQSPTHLIKTRGQQVTLRCSSQSGHNTVSWYQQALGQGPQFIFQYYREEENGRGNFPPRFSGLQFPNYSSELNVNALELDDSALYLCASSPLLSAGSNEQYFGPGTRLTVT.

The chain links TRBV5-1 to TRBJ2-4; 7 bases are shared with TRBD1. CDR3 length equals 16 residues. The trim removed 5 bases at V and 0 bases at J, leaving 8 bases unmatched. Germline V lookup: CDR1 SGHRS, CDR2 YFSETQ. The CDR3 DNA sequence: TGCGCCAGCAGATCGGGACAGCGACTAGCCAAAAACATTCAGTACTTC. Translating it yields CASRSGQRLAKNIQYF.

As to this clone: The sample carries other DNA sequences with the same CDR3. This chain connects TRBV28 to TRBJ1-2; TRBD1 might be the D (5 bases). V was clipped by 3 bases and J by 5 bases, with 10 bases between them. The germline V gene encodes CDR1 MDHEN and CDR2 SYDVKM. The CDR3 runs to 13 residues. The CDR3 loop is CASSLRQPYGYTF. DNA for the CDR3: TGTGCCAGCAGTTTGAGACAGCCTTATGGCTACACCTTC.

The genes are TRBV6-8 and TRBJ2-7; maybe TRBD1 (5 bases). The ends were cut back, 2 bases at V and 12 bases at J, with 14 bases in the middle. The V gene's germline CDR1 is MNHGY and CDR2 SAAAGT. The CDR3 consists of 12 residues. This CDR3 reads CASSYGVRVRYF. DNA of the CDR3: TGTGCCAGCAGTTACGGCGTCAGGGTCCGGTACTTC.

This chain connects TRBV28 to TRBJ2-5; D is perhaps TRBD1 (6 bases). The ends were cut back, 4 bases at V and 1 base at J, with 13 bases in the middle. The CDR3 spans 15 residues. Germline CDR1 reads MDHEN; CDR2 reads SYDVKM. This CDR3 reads CASSSSGQPQETQYF. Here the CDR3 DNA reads TGTGCCAGCAGTTCCTCCGGACAGCCCCAAGAGACCCAGTACTTC.

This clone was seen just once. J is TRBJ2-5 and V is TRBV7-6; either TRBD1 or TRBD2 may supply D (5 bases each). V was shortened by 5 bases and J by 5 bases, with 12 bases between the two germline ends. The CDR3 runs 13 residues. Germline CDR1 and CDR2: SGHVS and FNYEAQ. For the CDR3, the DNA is TGTGCCAGCAGCCTCAGAGGGGCGGAGACCCAGTACTTC. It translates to CASSLRGAETQYF.

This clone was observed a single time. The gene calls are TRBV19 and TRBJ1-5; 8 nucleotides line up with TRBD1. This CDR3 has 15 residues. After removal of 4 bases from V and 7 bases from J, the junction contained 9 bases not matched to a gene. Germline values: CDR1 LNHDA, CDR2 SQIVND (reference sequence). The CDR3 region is CASSTIDRGWQPQHF. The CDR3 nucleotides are TGTGCCAGTAGTACTATCGACAGGGGCTGGCAGCCCCAGCATTTT.

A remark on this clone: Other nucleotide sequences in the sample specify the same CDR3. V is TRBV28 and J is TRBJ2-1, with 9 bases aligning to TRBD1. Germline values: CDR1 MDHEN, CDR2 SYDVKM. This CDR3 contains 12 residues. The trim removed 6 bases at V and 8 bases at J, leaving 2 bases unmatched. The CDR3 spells CASRTGGYEQFF. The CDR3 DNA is TGTGCCAGCAGGACAGGGGGTTATGAGCAGTTCTTC.

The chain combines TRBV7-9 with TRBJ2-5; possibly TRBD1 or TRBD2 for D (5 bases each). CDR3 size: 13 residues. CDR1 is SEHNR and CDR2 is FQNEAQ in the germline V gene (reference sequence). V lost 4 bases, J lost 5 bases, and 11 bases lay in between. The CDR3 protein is CASSSEGLETQYF. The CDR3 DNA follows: TGTGCCAGCAGCTCCGAGGGGTTGGAGACCCAGTACTTC.

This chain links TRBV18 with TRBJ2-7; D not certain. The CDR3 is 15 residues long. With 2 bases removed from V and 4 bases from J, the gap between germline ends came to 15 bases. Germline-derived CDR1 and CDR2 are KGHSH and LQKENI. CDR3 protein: CASSPGADQVYEQYF. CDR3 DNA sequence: TGTGCCAGCTCACCAGGCGCCGATCAAGTGTACGAGCAGTACTTC.

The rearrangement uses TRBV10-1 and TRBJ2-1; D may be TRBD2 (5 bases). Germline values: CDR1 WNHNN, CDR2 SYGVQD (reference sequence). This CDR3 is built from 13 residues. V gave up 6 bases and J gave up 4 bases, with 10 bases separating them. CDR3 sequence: CASSLDSYNEQFF. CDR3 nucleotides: TGCGCCAGCAGCCTGGACTCGTACAATGAGCAGTTCTTC.

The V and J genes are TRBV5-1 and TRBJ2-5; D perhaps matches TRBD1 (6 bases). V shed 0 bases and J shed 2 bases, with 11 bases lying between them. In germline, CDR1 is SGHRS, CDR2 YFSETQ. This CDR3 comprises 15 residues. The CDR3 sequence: CASSLATGPQETQYF. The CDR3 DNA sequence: TGCGCCAGCAGCTTGGCAACAGGGCCACAAGAGACCCAGTACTTC.

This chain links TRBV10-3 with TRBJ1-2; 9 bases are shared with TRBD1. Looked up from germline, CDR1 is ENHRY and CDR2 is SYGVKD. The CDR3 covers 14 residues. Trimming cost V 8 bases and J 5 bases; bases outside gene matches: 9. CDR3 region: CAIASGTGIYGYTF. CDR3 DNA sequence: TGTGCCATCGCCTCCGGGACAGGGATATATGGCTACACCTTC.